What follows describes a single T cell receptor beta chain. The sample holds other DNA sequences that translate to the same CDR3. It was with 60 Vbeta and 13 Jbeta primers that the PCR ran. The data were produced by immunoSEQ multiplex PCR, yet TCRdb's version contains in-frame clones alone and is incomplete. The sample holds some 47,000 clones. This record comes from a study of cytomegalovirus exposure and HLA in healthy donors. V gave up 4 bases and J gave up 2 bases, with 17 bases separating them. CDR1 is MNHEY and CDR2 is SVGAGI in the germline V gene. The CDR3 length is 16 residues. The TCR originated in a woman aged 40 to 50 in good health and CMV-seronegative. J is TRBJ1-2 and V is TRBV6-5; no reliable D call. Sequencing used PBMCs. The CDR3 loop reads CASSSVSLTPNYGYTF. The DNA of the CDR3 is TGTGCCAGCAGTTCGGTTTCTTTAACCCCCAACTATGGCTACACCTTC.